The 21 T cell receptor beta chains in this list originate from one sample, sequenced in a study of blood T cell repertoires in COVID-19. Method: immunoSEQ multiplex PCR; TCRdb's copy keeps in-frame clones and lacks some. The data contain around 140,000 clones, roughly 90% of them singletons. The sequenced sample consisted of peripheral blood. These receptors came from a man between 65 and 85 years old with acute or convalescent COVID-19.

This chain joins TRBV24-1 and TRBJ1-2, with TRBD1 matching 8 bases. Germline V CDR1 and CDR2: KGHDR, SFDVKD. V lost 7 bases, J lost 4 bases, and 4 bases stayed unmatched. The CDR3 contains 13 residues. CDR3 residues: CATRDRDLYGYTF. CDR3 nucleotide sequence: TGTGCCACCAGGGACAGGGACCTCTATGGCTACACCTTC.

The genes are TRBV2 and TRBJ1-5, with TRBD1 as a possible D gene (5 bases). This CDR3 contains 12 residues. V was trimmed by 6 bases and J by 7 bases, leaving 10 bases between them. From germline, CDR1 is SNHLY and CDR2 FYNNEI. The CDR3 is CASSLGGQPQHF. In nucleotides, the CDR3 is TGTGCCAGCAGCCTCGGGGGGCAGCCCCAGCATTTT.

The genes are TRBV6-5 and TRBJ2-7; 8 nucleotides align to TRBD2. The CDR3 has 15 residues. The germline gives CDR1 MNHEY, CDR2 SVGAGI. The V gene end was trimmed by 0 bases and the J gene end by 3 bases; junction bases not matched to a gene: 4. Here the CDR3 DNA reads TGTGCCAGCAGTTACTCTCCGCGGGGGGACTACGAGCAGTACTTC. This codes for CASSYSPRGDYEQYF.

The gene calls are TRBV24-1 and TRBJ2-3; 9 bases align to TRBD1. Germline V gene data show CDR1 as KGHDR and CDR2 as SFDVKD. V lost 5 bases and J lost 4; bases outside the gene matches: 6. The CDR3 is made up of 15 amino acids. The CDR3 here is CATSAGQGRSDTQYF. The CDR3 DNA follows: TGTGCCACCAGTGCCGGACAGGGGCGCTCAGATACGCAGTATTTT.

This clone has a single count. The chain uses TRBV27 and TRBJ1-2; TRBD1 agrees at 8 bases. Germline-derived CDR1 and CDR2 are MNHEY and SMNVEV (reference sequence). With 2 bases clipped from V and 6 bases from J, the junction kept 11 bases outside the gene matches. This CDR3 spans 16 amino acids. The CDR3 loop is CASSLAVQGAYDGYTF. Written as DNA, the CDR3 is TGTGCCAGCAGTTTAGCGGTTCAGGGGGCATACGATGGCTACACCTTC.

The rearrangement joins TRBV5-6 to TRBJ1-1; tentative D call: TRBD1 (6 bases). The germline gives CDR1 SGHDT, CDR2 YYEEEE. V was cut by 2 bases and J by 1 base, with 9 bases left in between. The CDR3 length is 14 residues. CDR3 nucleotides: TGTGCCAGCAGCTTCGACAGGTGGAACACTGAAGCTTTCTTT. Encoded protein: CASSFDRWNTEAFF.

This clone occurred once. This chain uses TRBV30 with TRBJ1-1; unclear D gene. The CDR3 is made up of 10 amino acids. Germline-derived CDR1 and CDR2 are GTSNPN and SVGIG (reference sequence). V was pared by 4 bases and J by 5 bases, with 5 bases between. CDR3 residues: CAWTRTEAFF. CDR3 DNA sequence: TGTGCCTGGACGCGTACTGAAGCTTTCTTT.

The chain couples TRBV7-6 to TRBJ2-7; perhaps TRBD1 as D (6 bases). The CDR3 contains 15 residues. V lost 2 bases to trimming and J lost 2 bases, with 13 bases between them. Germline lookup yields CDR1 SGHVS and CDR2 FNYEAQ. The CDR3 coding sequence is TGTGCCAGCAGCTTATCGTCAGGGGCTACCTACGAGCAGTACTTC. Encoded protein: CASSLSSGATYEQYF.

The chain has TRBV6-1 and TRBJ1-1; the match to TRBD1 covers 11 bases. CDR1 and CDR2 from the germline V gene are MNHNS and SASEGT. This CDR3 is built from 16 residues. J was trimmed by 2 bases and V by 4 bases; bases with no gene match: 6. In nucleotides, the CDR3 is TGTGCCAGCAGTGTAGGACAGGGGGCGCGAAACACTGAAGCTTTCTTT. This gives the protein CASSVGQGARNTEAFF.

The chain employs TRBV6-5 and TRBJ1-4; 7 bases are shared with TRBD1. Germline V CDR1 and CDR2: MNHEY, SVGAGI. This CDR3 region has 14 residues. Trimming at V came to 7 bases and at J to 8 bases, leaving 10 bases not matched to a gene. CDR3 bases: TGTGCCAGCAACTACGGACAGGTAGAGGAAAAACTGTTTTTT. This encodes CASNYGQVEEKLFF.

The chain combines TRBV28 with TRBJ1-4; D is ambiguous. V shed 6 bases and J shed 4 bases, with 6 bases lying between them. This CDR3 contains 12 residues. CDR1 is MDHEN, CDR2 SYDVKM, per germline. DNA for the CDR3: TGTGCCAGCAGACAGAGTAATGAAAAACTGTTTTTT. Encoded protein: CASRQSNEKLFF. Complete variable domain (other parts from reference TRBV28 and TRBJ1-4): DVKVTQSSRYLVKRTGEKVFLECVQDMDHENMFWYRQDPGLGLRLIYFSYDVKMKEKGDIPEGYSVSREKKERFSLILESASTNQTSMYLCASRQSNEKLFFGSGTQLSVL.

This chain joins TRBV28 and TRBJ2-5; D may be TRBD1 (6 bases). Germline V gene lookup returns CDR1 MDHEN and CDR2 SYDVKM. V dropped 9 bases and J dropped 4 bases, with 18 bases sitting between them. This CDR3 has 14 amino acids. The DNA of the CDR3 is TGTGCCAGTAATACAGGGTTGAGTCGAGAGACCCAGTACTTC. Protein: CASNTGLSRETQYF.

A remark on this clone: A read error may account for a junction end that differs from germline. The CDR3 here is CASTLLGVRTDTQYF. CDR3 bases: TGTGCCAGCACCTTGCTAGGGGTAAGGACAGATACGCAGTATTTT. The V gene is TRBV5-6, the J gene TRBJ2-3; D is perhaps TRBD1 (5 bases). CDR1 is SGHDT and CDR2 is YYEEEE in the germline V gene. This CDR3 has 15 amino acids.

This chain joins TRBV3-1 (or the pseudogene TRBV3-2) and TRBJ1-2, with TRBD1 matching over 7 bases. The junction had 5 bases not matched to a gene; V was cut back by 4 bases and J by 0 bases. Looked up from germline, CDR1 is LGHDT and CDR2 is YNNKEL (reference sequence). CDR3 length equals 15 residues. Here the CDR3 reads CASSPRQGTNYGYTF. In nucleotides, the CDR3 is TGTGCCAGCAGCCCCAGACAGGGTACTAACTATGGCTACACCTTC.

CDR3 region: CASSYETRGAQYF. The CDR3 coding sequence is TGTGCCAGCAGTTACGAGACTCGTGGAGCCCAGTACTTC. The chain links TRBV6-5 to TRBJ2-5, with D unclear. The CDR3 has 13 residues. Trimming cost V 2 bases and J 9 bases, with 13 bases left between them. In germline, CDR1 is MNHEY, CDR2 SVGAGI.

This chain uses TRBV28 with TRBJ1-6, with D perhaps TRBD1 (6 bases). V was clipped by 4 bases and J by 7 bases, with 11 bases between them. This CDR3 is built from 14 residues. CDR1 and CDR2 from the germline V gene are MDHEN and SYDVKM. The CDR3 reads CASSSGQLNSPLHF. CDR3 DNA sequence: TGTGCCAGCAGTTCCGGACAGTTAAATTCACCCCTCCACTTT. The full variable domain, its missing parts supplied by reference TRBV28 and TRBJ1-6, is DVKVTQSSRYLVKRTGEKVFLECVQDMDHENMFWYRQDPGLGLRLIYFSYDVKMKEKGDIPEGYSVSREKKERFSLILESASTNQTSMYLCASSSGQLNSPLHFGNGTRLTVT.

CDR3 in amino acids: CASSPPTGNHNEQFF. In DNA form, the CDR3 reads TGTGCCAGCTCACCACCGACAGGGAACCACAATGAGCAGTTCTTC. V is TRBV18 and J is TRBJ2-1, with 7 bases aligning to TRBD1. The CDR3 totals 15 residues. J lost 5 bases, V lost 0 bases, and 4 bases had no gene match. From germline, CDR1 is KGHSH and CDR2 LQKENI.

This clone was detected once. The gene calls are TRBV19 and TRBJ2-1; 9 positions match TRBD2. The CDR3 spans 13 residues. With 10 bases clipped from V and 10 bases from J, the junction kept 11 bases outside the gene matches. Germline V gives CDR1 LNHDA, CDR2 SQIVND (reference sequence). CDR3 nucleotide sequence: TGTGCCACCTCTAGCGGGGCTAATAACGAGCAGTTCTTC. Encoded protein: CATSSGANNEQFF.

This clone was found a few times. The gene calls are TRBV28 and TRBJ1-4; 8 bases map to TRBD1. Germline assignment: CDR1 MDHEN and CDR2 SYDVKM. With V trimmed by 6 bases and J by 5 bases, 8 bases remained unmatched. The CDR3 loop spans 15 amino acids. DNA for the CDR3: TGTGCCAGCAGCCGAACAGGGGGAGTCAATGAAAAACTGTTTTTT. Translated: CASSRTGGVNEKLFF.

The V gene is TRBV7-3, the J gene TRBJ2-1; 7 bases agree with TRBD2. Germline CDR1 reads SGHTA; CDR2 reads FQGTGA. The CDR3 has 12 amino acids. J was trimmed by 11 bases and V by 5 bases; bases with no gene match: 6. The CDR3 coding sequence is TGTGCCAGCAGCCTTCCGGGAGGAAAGCAGTTCTTC. This gives the protein CASSLPGGKQFF.

This clone was picked up a small number of times. The V call is TRBV3-1 (or the pseudogene TRBV3-2), the J call TRBJ1-3; D is uncertain. Germline CDR1 reads LGHDT; CDR2 reads YNNKEL (reference sequence). The germline V and J ends were trimmed by 7 bases and 0 bases, with 7 bases remaining between them. The CDR3 covers 13 residues. Written as DNA, the CDR3 is TGTGCCAGCAACGAGGGCTCTGGAAACACCATATATTTT. Residues: CASNEGSGNTIYF.